This T cell receptor beta chain was retrieved from a study of beta chain features in type 1 diabetes. Study findings and constraints: The study found that naive, central memory and Treg TCRB repertoires appeared more similar in patients than in healthy donors. In all four CD4+ subsets, TCRB CDR3 length was significantly, moderately reduced in type 1 diabetes.

Expressed TCRB transcripts were sequenced because the isolated RNA had all been reverse transcribed beforehand. Using immunoSEQ multiplex PCR, the repertoire was profiled, and TCRdb retains in-frame clones only, with some absent. The sample has more than 85,000 clones; 40% are singletons. On this clone: Its antigen remains unidentified.

Sorting based on CD45RO/CCR7/CD25/CD127/CD95/CD27 separated CD4+ naive, central memory, regulatory and stem cell-like memory cells. V shed 2 bases and J shed 2 bases, with 13 bases lying between them. CDR3 length equals 17 residues. Germline CDR1 is MDHEN and CDR2 is SYDVKM. The TCR comes from a young woman in good health. Sequencing was done on a sample of stem cell memory CD4+ T cells from blood. The chain has TRBV28 and TRBJ2-6, with D possibly TRBD1 on 5 matching bases. The chain's CDR3 is CASSLLQGLTGANVLTF. The CDR3 bases are TGTGCCAGCAGTTTACTTCAGGGATTGACTGGGGCCAACGTCCTGACTTTC.